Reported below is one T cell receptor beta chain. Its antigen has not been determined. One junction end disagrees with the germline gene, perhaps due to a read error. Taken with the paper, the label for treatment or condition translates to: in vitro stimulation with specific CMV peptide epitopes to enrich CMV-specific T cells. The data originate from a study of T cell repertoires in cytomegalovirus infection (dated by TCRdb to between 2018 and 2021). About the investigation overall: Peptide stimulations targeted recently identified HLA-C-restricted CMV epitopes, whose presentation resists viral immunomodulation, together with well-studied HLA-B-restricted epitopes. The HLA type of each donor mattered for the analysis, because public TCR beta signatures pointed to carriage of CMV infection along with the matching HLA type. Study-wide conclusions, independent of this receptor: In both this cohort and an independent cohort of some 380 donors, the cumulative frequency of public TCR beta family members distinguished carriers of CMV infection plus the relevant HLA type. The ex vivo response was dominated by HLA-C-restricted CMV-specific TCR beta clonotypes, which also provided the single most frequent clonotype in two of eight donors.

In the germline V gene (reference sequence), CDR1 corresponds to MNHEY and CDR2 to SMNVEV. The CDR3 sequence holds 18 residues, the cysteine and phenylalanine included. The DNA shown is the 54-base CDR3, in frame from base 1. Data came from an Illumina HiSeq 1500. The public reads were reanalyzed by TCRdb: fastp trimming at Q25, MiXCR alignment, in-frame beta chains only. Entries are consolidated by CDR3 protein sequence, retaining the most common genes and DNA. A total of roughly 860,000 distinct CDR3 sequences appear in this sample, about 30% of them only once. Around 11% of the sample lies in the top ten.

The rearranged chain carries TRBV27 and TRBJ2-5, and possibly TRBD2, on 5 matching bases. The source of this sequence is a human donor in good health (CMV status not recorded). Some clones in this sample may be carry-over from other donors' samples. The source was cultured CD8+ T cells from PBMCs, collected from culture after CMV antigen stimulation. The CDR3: CAGSRITLFRREQETQYF. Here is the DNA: TGTGCCGGCAGTAGAATCACTTTGTTTCGTAGGGAGCAAGAGACCCAGTACTTC.